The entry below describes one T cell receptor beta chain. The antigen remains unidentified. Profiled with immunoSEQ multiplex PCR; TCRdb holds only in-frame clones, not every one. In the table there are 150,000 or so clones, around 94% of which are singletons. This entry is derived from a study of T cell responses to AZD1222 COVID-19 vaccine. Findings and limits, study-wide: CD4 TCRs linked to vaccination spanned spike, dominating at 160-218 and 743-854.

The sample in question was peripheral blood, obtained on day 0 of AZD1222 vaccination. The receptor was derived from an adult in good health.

DNA for the CDR3: TGTGCCAGCAGTTCCCCCGGGGCGGCATGGTTCTTC. Its protein is CASSSPGAAWFF. The chain uses TRBV6-6 and TRBJ2-1; the D call may be TRBD1 or TRBD2 (5 bases each). CDR3 length: 12 residues. V lost 4 bases to trimming and J lost 15 bases, with 16 bases between them. Germline loops: CDR1 MNHNY, CDR2 SVGAGI (reference sequence).